One TCR beta chain is described in this entry. There are 13 residues in the CDR3. The germline gives CDR1 DFQATT, CDR2 SNEGSKA (reference sequence). The V end was cut by 3 bases, the J end by 2 bases, with 9 bases between. This record belongs to a study of blood T cell repertoires in COVID-19. Overall study context: Samples came from the United States, Italy and Spain, spanning acute and convalescent COVID-19. The analysed material was cDNA or gDNA that came from T cells, B-cell-depleted T cells, or PBMCs.

As handled by the study authors: By means of reference gene primer amplification, nucleated cell counts were estimated. Data came from immunoSEQ multiplex PCR; TCRdb stores just in-frame clones and leaves some out. The V and J calls and clone size were taken over from that table, and D and trimming were inferred from the DNA. The sample contains more than 100,000 clones, around 88% of which appear only once. The J gene is TRBJ2-3, the V gene TRBV20-1; TRBD2 is a possible D gene (5 bases). The clonotype comes from a woman aged 50 to 60 with active or convalescent COVID-19. Sequences were obtained from peripheral blood. CDR3 protein: CSASGGYTDTQYF. In nucleotides, the CDR3 is TGCAGTGCTAGTGGCGGGTACACAGATACGCAGTATTTT.